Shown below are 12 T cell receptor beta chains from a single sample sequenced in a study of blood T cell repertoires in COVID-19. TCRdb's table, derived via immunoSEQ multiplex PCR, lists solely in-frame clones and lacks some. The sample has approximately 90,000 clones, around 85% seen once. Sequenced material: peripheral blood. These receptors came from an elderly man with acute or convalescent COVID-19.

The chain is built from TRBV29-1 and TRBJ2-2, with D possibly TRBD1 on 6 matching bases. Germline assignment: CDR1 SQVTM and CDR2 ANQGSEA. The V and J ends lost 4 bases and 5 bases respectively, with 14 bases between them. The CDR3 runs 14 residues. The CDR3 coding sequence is TGCAGCGTTGGAGACAGGATTCTAACCGGGGAGCTGTTTTTT. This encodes CSVGDRILTGELFF.

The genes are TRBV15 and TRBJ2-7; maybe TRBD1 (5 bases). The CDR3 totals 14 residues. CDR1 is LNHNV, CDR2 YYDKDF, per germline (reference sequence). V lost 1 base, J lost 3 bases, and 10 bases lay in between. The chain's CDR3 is CATSRGAGNYEQYF. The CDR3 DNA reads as TGTGCCACCAGCAGAGGGGCAGGGAACTACGAGCAGTACTTC.

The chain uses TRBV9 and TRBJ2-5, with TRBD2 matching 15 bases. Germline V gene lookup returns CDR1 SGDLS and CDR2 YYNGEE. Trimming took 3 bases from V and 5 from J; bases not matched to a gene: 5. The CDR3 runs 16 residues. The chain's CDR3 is CASSGGLAGGMETQYF. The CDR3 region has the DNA TGTGCCAGCAGCGGGGGACTAGCGGGAGGTATGGAGACCCAGTACTTC.

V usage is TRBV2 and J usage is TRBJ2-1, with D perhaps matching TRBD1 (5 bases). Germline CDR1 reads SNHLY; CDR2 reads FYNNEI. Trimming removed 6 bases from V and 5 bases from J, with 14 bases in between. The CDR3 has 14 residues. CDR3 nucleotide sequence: TGTGCCAGCAGGAGGAGTGACAGCAACAATGAGCAGTTCTTC. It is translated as CASRRSDSNNEQFF. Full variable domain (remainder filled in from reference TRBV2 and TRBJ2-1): EPEVTQTPSHQVTQMGQEVILRCVPISNHLYFYWYRQILGQKVEFLVSFYNNEISEKSEIFDDQFSVERPDGSNFTLKIRSTKLEDSAMYFCASRRSDSNNEQFFGPGTRLTVL.

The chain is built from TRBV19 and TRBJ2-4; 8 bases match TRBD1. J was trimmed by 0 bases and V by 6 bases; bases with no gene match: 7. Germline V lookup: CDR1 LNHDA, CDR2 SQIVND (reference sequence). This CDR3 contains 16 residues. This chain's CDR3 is CASRLFTGGAKNIQYF. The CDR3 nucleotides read TGTGCCAGTAGACTTTTTACAGGGGGAGCCAAAAACATTCAGTACTTC.

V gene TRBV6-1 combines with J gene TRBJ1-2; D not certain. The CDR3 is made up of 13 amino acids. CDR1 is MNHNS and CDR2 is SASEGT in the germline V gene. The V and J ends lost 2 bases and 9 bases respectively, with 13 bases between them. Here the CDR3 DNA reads TGTGCCAGCAGTGAATCGGCGGGTCGGAGCTACACCTTC. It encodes CASSESAGRSYTF.

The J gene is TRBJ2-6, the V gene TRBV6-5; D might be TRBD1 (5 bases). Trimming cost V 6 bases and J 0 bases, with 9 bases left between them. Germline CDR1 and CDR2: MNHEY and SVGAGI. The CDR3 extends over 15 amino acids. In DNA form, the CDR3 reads TGTGCCAGCAGCAAACAGGTCTCTGGGGCCAACGTCCTGACTTTC. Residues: CASSKQVSGANVLTF.

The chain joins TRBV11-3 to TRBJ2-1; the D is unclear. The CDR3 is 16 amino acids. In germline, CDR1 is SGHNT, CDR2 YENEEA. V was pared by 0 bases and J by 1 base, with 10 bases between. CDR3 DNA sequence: TGTGCCAGCAGCTTAGACCCTAGTAGATCCTACAATGAGCAGTTCTTC. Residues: CASSLDPSRSYNEQFF.

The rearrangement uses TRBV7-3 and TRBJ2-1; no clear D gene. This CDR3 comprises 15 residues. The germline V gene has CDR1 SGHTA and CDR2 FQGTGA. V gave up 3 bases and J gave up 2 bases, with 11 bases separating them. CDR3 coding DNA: TGTGCCAGCAGCTTTGAAGGCGGTACCTACAATGAGCAGTTCTTC. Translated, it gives CASSFEGGTYNEQFF. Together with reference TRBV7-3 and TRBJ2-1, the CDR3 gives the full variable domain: GAGVSQTPSNKVTEKGKYVELRCDPISGHTALYWYRQSLGQGPEFLIYFQGTGAADDSGLPNDRFFAVRPEGSVSTLKIQRTERGDSAVYLCASSFEGGTYNEQFFGPGTRLTVL.

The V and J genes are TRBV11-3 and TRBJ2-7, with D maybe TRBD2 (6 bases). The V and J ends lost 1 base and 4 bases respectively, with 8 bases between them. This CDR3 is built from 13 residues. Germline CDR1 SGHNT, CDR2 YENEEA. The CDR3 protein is CASSLGGGYEQYF. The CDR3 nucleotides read TGTGCCAGCAGCTTAGGCGGAGGGTACGAGCAGTACTTC.

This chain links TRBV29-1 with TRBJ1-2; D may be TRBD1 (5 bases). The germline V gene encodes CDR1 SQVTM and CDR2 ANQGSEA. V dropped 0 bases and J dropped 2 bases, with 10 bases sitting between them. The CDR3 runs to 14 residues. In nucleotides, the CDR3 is TGCAGCGTTGAAGATCCTGACAGAAACTATGGCTACACCTTC. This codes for CSVEDPDRNYGYTF.

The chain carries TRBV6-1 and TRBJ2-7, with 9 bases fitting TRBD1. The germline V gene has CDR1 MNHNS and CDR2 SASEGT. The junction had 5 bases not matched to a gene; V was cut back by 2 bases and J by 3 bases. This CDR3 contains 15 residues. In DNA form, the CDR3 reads TGTGCCAGCAGTGAAAGGGGACAGGGATTCTACGAGCAGTACTTC. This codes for CASSERGQGFYEQYF.